These T cell receptor beta chains were read from a single sample in a study of OX40 agonist ivuxolimab in advanced cancers. Assay: immunoSEQ multiplex PCR; the TCRdb copy retains only in-frame clones and omits some. The table lists tens of thousands of clones, 84% of them singletons. The sequences come from CD4+ or CD8+ T cells sorted from blood, collected in a trial of the OX40 agonist ivuxolimab. The receptors were sampled from an adult with an advanced solid tumor such as melanoma, head and neck, liver or kidney cancer. The CDR3 runs from the conserved cysteine through the conserved F or W. A D gene is named only where the DNA matches it firmly. Clone sizes are given selectively: once, few, many, or a class where the clone is expanded.

J gene: TRBJ1-2; V gene: TRBV7-2; D gene: TRBD1; clone size: once; CDR3 length: 17; CDR3 DNA: TGTGCCAGCAGCTCCCCTGGGAGGGGGCAACTCAACTATGGCTACACCTTC; CDR3 protein: CASSSPGRGQLNYGYTF
J gene: TRBJ1-2; V gene: TRBV28; D gene: TRBD1; clone size: NA; CDR3 length: 16; CDR3 DNA: TGTGCCAGCAGTTCCCTAATCCGGGACAGGGGGGCCGGCTACACCTTC; CDR3 protein: CASSSLIRDRGAGYTF
J gene: TRBJ2-7; V gene: TRBV6-1; D gene: TRBD2; clone size: few; CDR3 length: 14; CDR3 DNA: TGTGCCAGCAGCCCAGGACTAGCGAACTACGAGCAGTACTTC; CDR3 protein: CASSPGLANYEQYF
J gene: TRBJ2-7; V gene: TRBV11-3; D gene: NA; clone size: few; CDR3 length: 13; CDR3 DNA: TGTGCCAGCAGCTCCCTGGGGTCTATGGAGCAGTACTTC; CDR3 protein: CASSSLGSMEQYF
J gene: TRBJ2-1; V gene: TRBV7-9; D gene: NA; clone size: NA; CDR3 length: 13; CDR3 DNA: TGTGCCAGCAGCTCCGAGGTACCCCAGGAGCAGTTCTTC; CDR3 protein: CASSSEVPQEQFF
J gene: TRBJ1-4; V gene: TRBV4-1; D gene: NA; clone size: once; CDR3 length: 16; CDR3 DNA: TGCGCCAGCAGCCAAGAATCGGGAAACACTAATGAAAAACTGTTTTTT; CDR3 protein: CASSQESGNTNEKLFF
J gene: TRBJ2-3; V gene: TRBV5-1; D gene: NA; clone size: NA; CDR3 length: 14; CDR3 DNA: TGCGCCAGCAGAGAGATACAGGGTTCCGATACGCAGTATTTT; CDR3 protein: CASREIQGSDTQYF
J gene: TRBJ2-5; V gene: TRBV6-6; D gene: TRBD1; clone size: NA; CDR3 length: 16; CDR3 DNA: TGTGCCAGCAGTCGTCCGGGGGACAGGGGACAAGAGACCCAGTACTTC; CDR3 protein: CASSRPGDRGQETQYF
J gene: TRBJ1-1; V gene: TRBV28; D gene: TRBD1; clone size: NA; CDR3 length: 17; CDR3 DNA: TGTGCCAGCAGTTTCGGTCAGGGGGGCGTAGGGGGCCCTGAAGCTTTCTTT; CDR3 protein: CASSFGQGGVGGPEAFF
J gene: TRBJ2-2; V gene: TRBV29-1; D gene: TRBD2; clone size: NA; CDR3 length: 14; CDR3 DNA: TGCAGCGTCGCAGCGGGGGCATACACCGGGGAGCTGTTTTTT; CDR3 protein: CSVAAGAYTGELFF
J gene: TRBJ2-7; V gene: TRBV10-3; D gene: NA; clone size: NA; CDR3 length: 15; CDR3 DNA: TGTGCCAGCAGTGAGTGGGGACAACCTTCTGACGAGCAGTACTTC; CDR3 protein: CASSEWGQPSDEQYF
J gene: TRBJ2-1; V gene: TRBV10-2; D gene: TRBD1; clone size: NA; CDR3 length: 12; CDR3 DNA: TGCGCCAGCAGACAGGGGTTCAATGAGCAGTTCTTC; CDR3 protein: CASRQGFNEQFF
J gene: TRBJ1-1; V gene: TRBV4-3; D gene: NA; clone size: NA; CDR3 length: 13; CDR3 DNA: TGCGCCACCGGGGAGGGTTTGACTACTGAAGCTTTCTTT; CDR3 protein: CATGEGLTTEAFF
J gene: TRBJ2-7; V gene: TRBV27; D gene: TRBD1; clone size: NA; CDR3 length: 16; CDR3 DNA: TGTGCCAGCAGATTAATTCCGGGACAGGGGCCCCACGAGCAGTACTTC; CDR3 protein: CASRLIPGQGPHEQYF
J gene: TRBJ2-7; V gene: TRBV9; D gene: TRBD1; clone size: NA; CDR3 length: 14; CDR3 DNA: TGTGCCAGCAGCGAGGGACAGGGGGCCTACGAGCAGTACTTC; CDR3 protein: CASSEGQGAYEQYF
J gene: TRBJ1-6; V gene: TRBV4-1; D gene: NA; clone size: once; CDR3 length: 18; CDR3 DNA: TGCGCCAGCAGCGTGAGCGGACAGCTAAGCTCCTATAATTCACCCCTCCACTTT; CDR3 protein: CASSVSGQLSSYNSPLHF
J gene: TRBJ2-5; V gene: TRBV6-1; D gene: NA; clone size: medium-sized; CDR3 length: 14; CDR3 DNA: TGTGCCAGCAGTGAATTTGGAGGAATAGAGACCCAGTACTTC; CDR3 protein: CASSEFGGIETQYF
J gene: TRBJ2-1; V gene: TRBV4-2; D gene: NA; clone size: NA; CDR3 length: 13; CDR3 DNA: TGTGCCAGCAGCCAAGAGGACGCCTATGAGCAGTTCTTC; CDR3 protein: CASSQEDAYEQFF
J gene: TRBJ2-2; V gene: TRBV7-9; D gene: NA; clone size: NA; CDR3 length: 13; CDR3 DNA: TGTGCCAGCACTCCGGGCCTCACCGGGGAGCTGTTTTTT; CDR3 protein: CASTPGLTGELFF
J gene: TRBJ2-5; V gene: TRBV10-3; D gene: NA; clone size: NA; CDR3 length: 13; CDR3 DNA: TGTGCCATCAGAGACGGGACCCAAGAGACCCAGTACTTC; CDR3 protein: CAIRDGTQETQYF